Listed below are T cell receptor beta chains from one sample, sequenced in a study of blood T cell repertoires in COVID-19. Assay: immunoSEQ multiplex PCR; the TCRdb copy retains only in-frame clones and omits some. This table has hundreds of thousands of clones, 87% appearing once. What was sequenced was peripheral blood. The receptors shown here come from a woman between 50 and 59 years old who had recovered from COVID-19. CDR3s include the opening cysteine and the closing phenylalanine or tryptophan. Fields, in order: D gene, J gene, clone size, V gene, CDR3 DNA, CDR3 protein. D genes are given only for firm matches. Rows may omit the clone size; those that give it use once, few, many or a size class.

TRBD2	TRBJ2-5	NA	TRBV7-2	TGTGCCAGCAGCTTAGAATGGGGGGGGGAGACCCAGTACTTC	CASSLEWGGETQYF
NA	TRBJ2-1	NA	TRBV10-3	TGTGCCATCAGTGAACTAGGAGAATACAATGAGCAGTTCTTC	CAISELGEYNEQFF
TRBD1	TRBJ2-7	NA	TRBV15	TGTGCCACCAGCAGGGGGACAGAGCTCTACGAGCAGTACTTC	CATSRGTELYEQYF
TRBD2	TRBJ2-5	NA	TRBV9	TGTGCCAGCAGCGTAGCTACCCCCGGGGCTAGCGGACAAGAGACCCAGTACTTC	CASSVATPGASGQETQYF
TRBD2	TRBJ2-5	NA	TRBV7-2	TGTGCCAGCAGCTGGGGGGGGAGTGTGAAAGAGACCCAGTACTTC	CASSWGGSVKETQYF
NA	TRBJ1-1	NA	TRBV9	TGTGCCAGCAGCGTAGACAGTACACGCACTGAAGCTTTCTTT	CASSVDSTRTEAFF
NA	TRBJ2-4	NA	TRBV12-3/TRBV12-4	TGTGCCAGCAGTTCCCATCGGAGCACTCAGTACTTC	CASSSHRSTQYF
NA	TRBJ1-4	NA	TRBV25-1	TGTGCCAGCAGTGAGCTGACAGGACCTAATGAAAAACTGTTTTTT	CASSELTGPNEKLFF
NA	TRBJ1-4	NA	TRBV28	TGTGCCAGCAGTTTAGGTATCCTTGAGAGGGAAAAACTGTTTTTT	CASSLGILEREKLFF
NA	TRBJ2-7	NA	TRBV28	TGTGCCAGCTGTCGGGAAACGGGTTTGGACGAGCAGTACTTC	CASCRETGLDEQYF
TRBD2	TRBJ2-5	NA	TRBV7-2	TGTGCCAGCAGCCGGCGCCTAGCGGGGGAGACCCAGTACTTC	CASSRRLAGETQYF
NA	TRBJ2-2	NA	TRBV7-7	TGTGCTAGCAGCTTAGACAGCTTGGGCAGTACCGGGGAGCTGTTTTTT	CASSLDSLGSTGELFF
NA	TRBJ2-7	NA	TRBV18	TGTGCCAGCTCAGAGGCCGCCTCCCACGAGCAGTACTTC	CASSEAASHEQYF
NA	TRBJ1-2	once	TRBV28	TGTGCCAGCAGTTCGCACCAGGATAGGGGACTTTATGGCTACACCTTC	CASSSHQDRGLYGYTF
NA	TRBJ1-4	NA	TRBV15	TGTGCCACCAGCAGGCAAATTGGGGCGCCAGGGGAAAAACTGTTTTTT	CATSRQIGAPGEKLFF
NA	TRBJ1-5	NA	TRBV15	TGTGCCACCAGCAGAGGACAGGCAAAGACCCAGCCCCAGCATTTT	CATSRGQAKTQPQHF
TRBD1	TRBJ1-5	NA	TRBV4-3	TGCGCCAGCAGCCAAGATCTGGGGGACAGGGGTTACAATCAGCCCCAGCATTTT	CASSQDLGDRGYNQPQHF
NA	TRBJ2-1	NA	TRBV14	TGTGCCAGCAGCCAAGGGTTCGGTGAGCAGTTCTTC	CASSQGFGEQFF
TRBD1	TRBJ1-4	once	TRBV4-3	TGCGCCAGCAGCCAAAACAGGGGGACTAATGAAAAACTGTTTTTT	CASSQNRGTNEKLFF
TRBD2	TRBJ2-1	NA	TRBV10-3	TGTGCCATCGAAGCTAGCGGGGGGGTATCAAATGAGCAGTTCTTC	CAIEASGGVSNEQFF
NA	TRBJ1-2	NA	TRBV20-1	TGCAGTGCTAGGTACAGCTATGGCTACACCTTC	CSARYSYGYTF
NA	TRBJ1-1	NA	TRBV5-5	TGTGCCAGCAGCTTGGACAGCTTACAAGCTTTCTTT	CASSLDSLQAFF
NA	TRBJ2-5	NA	TRBV21-1	TGTGCCAGCAGCAAAGGGGGACAGGGGGAAAATGGCGGGGACTACCAAGAGACCCAGTACTTC	CASSKGGQGENGGDYQETQYF
TRBD2	TRBJ2-2	once	TRBV11-2	TGTGCCAGCAGGGCCGTCCCTAAGCGGGGAAAGACCGGGGAGCTGTTTTTT	CASRAVPKRGKTGELFF
NA	TRBJ1-6	NA	TRBV19	TGTGCCAGTAGCACCCTCGGACAGTCAAATTTCCAGATATCACCCCTCCACTTT	CASSTLGQSNFQISPLHF
TRBD2	TRBJ2-3	NA	TRBV6-2/TRBV6-3	TGTGCCAGCAGTTACTCGGGGGGTCTAGCGGGAGTCACAGATACGCAGTATTTT	CASSYSGGLAGVTDTQYF
TRBD1	TRBJ2-1	NA	TRBV2	TGTGCCAGCAGTTGGGACAGGGCATGGGACAATGAGCAGTTCTTC	CASSWDRAWDNEQFF
NA	TRBJ2-1	NA	TRBV28	TGTGCCAGCAGGGGAGTGAGGATACCCTACAATGAGCAGTTCTTC	CASRGVRIPYNEQFF
NA	TRBJ1-4	NA	TRBV6-2/TRBV6-3	TGTGCCAGCAGCCCAAAAAGGACCGGACTGGCAACTAATGAAAAACTGTTTTTT	CASSPKRTGLATNEKLFF
NA	TRBJ1-1	NA	TRBV5-6	TGTGCCAGCAGCTCGCAGGGGCCTGAAGCTTTCTTT	CASSSQGPEAFF
TRBD1	TRBJ1-3	NA	TRBV5-1	TGCGCCAGCAGCTCGACAGGGGCTGGAAACACCATATATTTT	CASSSTGAGNTIYF
NA	TRBJ2-7	NA	TRBV4-2	TGTGCCAGCAGCCCGACTTCAAGGGAGTATGAGCAGTACTTC	CASSPTSREYEQYF
NA	TRBJ2-7	NA	TRBV15	TGTGCCACCAGCAGAGATCCCGGGGAATCCTACGAGCAGTACTTC	CATSRDPGESYEQYF
TRBD2	TRBJ2-5	NA	TRBV5-1	TGCGCCAGCAGCTTGGTATTAGCGGGGCTCCGCGAGACCCAGTACTTC	CASSLVLAGLRETQYF
NA	TRBJ2-3	NA	TRBV5-8	TGTGCCAGCAGCTTTTTCGGGACTCTCACAGATACGCAGTATTTT	CASSFFGTLTDTQYF
NA	TRBJ2-7	NA	TRBV7-2	TGTGCCAGCAGTATAAACGGGAGAGGGTCGGGCTACGAGCAGTACTTC	CASSINGRGSGYEQYF
TRBD1	TRBJ1-2	NA	TRBV3-1/TRBV3-2	TGTGCCAGCAGCCAAGGGACAGGGGGCGGCTACACCTTC	CASSQGTGGGYTF
NA	TRBJ2-2	NA	TRBV3-1/TRBV3-2	TGTGCCAGCAGCCACCTAGGATTTCCCGGGGAGCTGTTTTTT	CASSHLGFPGELFF
NA	TRBJ2-1	NA	TRBV7-9	TGTGCCAGCAGCTATAGTGGGCCCTACAATGAGCAGTTCTTC	CASSYSGPYNEQFF
TRBD1	TRBJ1-1	NA	TRBV7-9	TGTGCCAGCAGCTTAGCAAGACAGGGGGCTGAAGCTTTCTTT	CASSLARQGAEAFF
TRBD1	TRBJ1-2	NA	TRBV11-2	TGTGCCAGCAGCCTGGGCCCCGGGACAGCGATCTATGGCTACACCTTC	CASSLGPGTAIYGYTF
NA	TRBJ1-4	NA	TRBV5-1	TGCGCCAGCAGCTCCCCCTCGACAAGTTCAAATGAAAAACTGTTTTTT	CASSSPSTSSNEKLFF
TRBD2	TRBJ2-7	once	TRBV27	TGTGCCAGCAGACCTAGCGGGAGGCAGGCGCAGTACTTC	CASRPSGRQAQYF
NA	TRBJ1-3	NA	TRBV19	TGTGCCAGTAGTATCAGGGGAGCAGGAAACACCATATATTTT	CASSIRGAGNTIYF
NA	TRBJ2-7	NA	TRBV6-1	TGTGCCAGCAGTGAATGGGGCAGGGGAGAGGACGAGCAGTACTTC	CASSEWGRGEDEQYF
TRBD2	TRBJ2-1	NA	TRBV10-3	TGTGCCATCAGGGGGGGAGCGGGAGGGGACAATGAGCAGTTCTTC	CAIRGGAGGDNEQFF
NA	TRBJ2-3	NA	TRBV10-3	TGTGCCATCAGTCCTACTAGTGTGGATACGCAGTATTTT	CAISPTSVDTQYF
TRBD2	TRBJ2-7	NA	TRBV27	TGTGCCAGCAGTGACCCATCAAGCGGGAGAGCTCCTGGCGAGCAGTACTTC	CASSDPSSGRAPGEQYF
NA	TRBJ1-1	NA	TRBV19	TGTGCCAGTAGTATATCGGTGAGAACAGGAAACACTGAAGCTTTCTTT	CASSISVRTGNTEAFF
NA	TRBJ1-6	NA	TRBV2	TGTGCCAGCAGTCCTCAGGGGAGCCCCCTCCACTTT	CASSPQGSPLHF
NA	TRBJ1-1	NA	TRBV5-4	TGTGCCAGCAGCTCCCCCTCCGGGACTGAAGCTTTCTTT	CASSSPSGTEAFF
NA	TRBJ2-2	few	TRBV19	TGTGCCAGTAGTATAAGTAGCGTAAACACCGGGGAGCTGTTTTTT	CASSISSVNTGELFF
TRBD1	TRBJ2-7	once	TRBV18	TGTGCCAGCTCGCTCGGGACAGGGGTCACCTACGAGCAGTACTTC	CASSLGTGVTYEQYF
TRBD1	TRBJ2-5	NA	TRBV6-2/TRBV6-3	TGTGCCAGCAGTCCCACTAGACAGGGGCAAGAGACCCAGTACTTC	CASSPTRQGQETQYF